This TCR beta chain originates from a study of CD8 T cells in ankylosing spondylitis. Notes on the study in general: Disease-linked clones bore a CD8+ phenotype and were relatively rare in peripheral blood. About 8 highly homologous variants made up a TCR beta motif, and this motif appeared characteristic of ankylosing spondylitis blood.

This clonotype was picked up a small number of times. Its antigen is undetermined. Trimming pared 6 bases from V and 11 bases from J, leaving 16 bases between. Germline V lookup: CDR1 SEHNR, CDR2 FQNEAQ (reference sequence). CDR3 size: 12 residues. Quantitative 5'-RACE was performed with molecular barcodes, and it yielded the TCR beta libraries. TCRdb passed the 5' RACE reads through MiXCR, listing each CDR3 protein once. The table includes about 160,000 distinct CDR3 sequences, 9.8% detected once. The sequence was collected from a female donor with ankylosing spondylitis or in good health (not recorded which). The sequenced sample was blood, either unsorted or a sorted T cell fraction (not recorded which). The genes are TRBV7-9 and TRBJ1-1; no reliable D call. Here the CDR3 DNA reads TGTGCCAGCAGTGAATCGGCTGGGTGGGCTTTCTTT. Protein product: CASSESAGWAFF.